Below are 12 T cell receptor beta chains sequenced from a single sample in a study of T cell changes during pregnancy in multiple sclerosis. Produced via immunoSEQ multiplex PCR; TCRdb's table is partial and in-frame only. Found here are around 100,000 clones, more than 80% of them singletons; the top ten hold more than 0.95%. The sequences come from peripheral blood, collected in the second trimester of pregnancy. These receptors were collected from a female donor with multiple sclerosis, enrolled in a pregnancy study.

The chain joins TRBV29-1 to TRBJ1-4, with unresolved D. The V end lost 5 bases, the J end lost 2 bases, and 15 bases lay between the germline ends. Germline V lookup: CDR1 SQVTM, CDR2 ANQGSEA. This CDR3 contains 15 residues. The CDR3, as DNA: TGCAGCGTTAGCCTAAGACCAGCGACTAATGAAAAACTGTTTTTT. Translation gives CSVSLRPATNEKLFF.

The chain employs TRBV5-8 and TRBJ2-1, with D possibly matching TRBD2 (6 bases). V lost 0 bases, J lost 4 bases, and 11 bases lay in between. Germline V gene data show CDR1 as SGHTS and CDR2 as YDEGEE. The CDR3 has 15 residues. The CDR3 is CASSLDRTIYNEQFF. The CDR3, as DNA: TGTGCCAGCAGCTTGGACAGGACTATATACAATGAGCAGTTCTTC.

V usage is TRBV5-4 and J usage is TRBJ2-7; TRBD1 agrees at 8 bases. Germline CDR1 and CDR2: SGHNT and YYREEE (reference sequence). CDR3 length: 14 residues. Trimming cost V 6 bases and J 2 bases; bases outside gene matches: 7. The CDR3 nucleotides are TGTGCCAGCAAACTACAGGGGGGCGCCTACGAGCAGTACTTC. Its translation: CASKLQGGAYEQYF.

The count of this clone is one. The chain combines TRBV11-3 with TRBJ1-1; possibly TRBD1 for D (6 bases). The CDR3 has 12 amino acids. The germline V gene has CDR1 SGHNT and CDR2 YENEEA. V gave up 8 bases and J gave up 7 bases, with 14 bases separating them. CDR3 loop: CASATLGGEAFF. The CDR3 DNA reads as TGTGCCAGCGCCACTTTAGGGGGTGAAGCTTTCTTT.

V is TRBV4-1 and J is TRBJ1-2, with 7 positions matching TRBD1. The length of the CDR3 is 15 residues. CDR1 and CDR2 from the germline V gene are MGHRA and YSYEKL. The V segment lost 0 bases and the J segment 8 bases; nucleotides outside the gene matches: 9. CDR3 DNA sequence: TGCGCCAGCAGCCAAGATAGAGAAGGGGGCTGGGGCTACACCTTC. The encoded protein is CASSQDREGGWGYTF.

This chain links TRBV2 with TRBJ2-7; 7 bases fit TRBD2. The germline gives CDR1 SNHLY, CDR2 FYNNEI. V was pared by 2 bases and J by 0 bases, with 10 bases of the junction left unmatched. This CDR3 comprises 17 residues. CDR3 in DNA: TGTGCCAGCAGTGAATTTTTAGCGGGTGCGAGCTCCTACGAGCAGTACTTC. This gives the protein CASSEFLAGASSYEQYF.

V and J are TRBV5-1 and TRBJ2-3; no definite D call. V was clipped by 5 bases and J by 4 bases, with 17 bases between them. This CDR3 spans 15 amino acids. Germline CDR1 SGHRS, CDR2 YFSETQ. CDR3 loop: CASSAAPLPADTQYF. The CDR3, as DNA: TGCGCCAGCAGTGCGGCGCCACTCCCGGCAGATACGCAGTATTTT.

The CDR3 is CASSLWSLTGRNHEQYF. CDR3 coding DNA: TGTGCCAGCAGTTTATGGTCTCTGACAGGGCGGAACCACGAGCAGTACTTC. The chain couples TRBV28 to TRBJ2-7; 7 bases line up with TRBD1. Germline V gives CDR1 MDHEN, CDR2 SYDVKM. This CDR3 comprises 17 residues. V was pared by 0 bases and J by 5 bases, with 13 bases of the junction left unmatched.

The V gene is TRBV5-1, the J gene TRBJ2-7; 11 nucleotides line up with TRBD2. V was clipped by 0 bases and J by 7 bases; unmatched bases: 6. CDR1 SGHRS and CDR2 YFSETQ come from the germline V gene. The CDR3 length is 15 residues. CDR3 DNA: TGCGCCAGCAGCTTGGGACTAGCGGGACCCGGGGAGCAGTACTTC. Encoded protein: CASSLGLAGPGEQYF.

The J gene is TRBJ2-3, the V gene TRBV29-1; 7 bases are a match to TRBD1. Trimming removed 7 bases from V and 1 base from J; junction bases left unmatched: 5. Per the germline V gene, CDR1 is SQVTM and CDR2 is ANQGSEA. The CDR3 totals 13 residues. CDR3 DNA sequence: TGCAGCGCCAGACAGGGAGGCACAGATACGCAGTATTTT. It is translated as CSARQGGTDTQYF.

The chain employs TRBV5-4 and TRBJ2-1; TRBD2 agrees at 8 bases. Germline assignment: CDR1 SGHNT and CDR2 YYREEE (reference sequence). After removal of 3 bases from V and 9 bases from J, the junction contained 5 bases not matched to a gene. The CDR3 has 13 residues. For the CDR3, the DNA is TGTGCCAGCAGCTGGACGGGGGGGATTGAGCAGTTCTTC. Amino acids: CASSWTGGIEQFF.

J is TRBJ2-5 and V is TRBV10-2; D perhaps matches TRBD1 (5 bases). The germline V gene encodes CDR1 WSHSY and CDR2 SAAADI. V shed 4 bases and J shed 5 bases, with 14 bases lying between them. CDR3 length: 14 residues. CDR3 residues: CASSGGLSRETQYF. The CDR3 nucleotides are TGCGCCAGCAGTGGGGGCCTCAGTAGGGAGACCCAGTACTTC.